This TCR beta chain is from a study of cytomegalovirus exposure and HLA in healthy donors. Turning to the study itself: In a later analysis, the roughly 120 validation repertoires were reported to have used the same platform as the approximately 620 first-cohort repertoires.

Whole-study findings and limits: Rare TCR sequences dominated, though some public TCRs recurred in many donors. A later analysis found first-cohort TCR clusters tended to co-occur in the 95 to 150 validation repertoires.

Remarks on this clone: Its target is unknown.

Produced via immunoSEQ multiplex PCR; TCRdb's table is partial and in-frame only. Of approximately 230,000 clones listed, about 90% are singletons. The V and J ends lost 1 base and 4 bases respectively, with 17 bases between them. Germline loops: CDR1 SGDLS, CDR2 YYNGEE. CDR3 length: 17 residues. What was sequenced was PBMCs. This sequence joins TRBV9 and TRBJ2-2; D tentatively reads TRBD1 or TRBD2 (5 bases each). The sequence derives from a man in his late teens or twenties in good health and CMV-seropositive. The CDR3 region has the DNA TGTGCCAGCAGCGTAAGGCCTCGGCCAGGGAGCACCGGGGAGCTGTTTTTT. This encodes CASSVRPRPGSTGELFF.